This T cell receptor (beta chain) originates from a study of molecular identifiers for immune sequencing clone quantification. Study-level information: Replicate experiments divided RNA from roughly 20,000 or 100,000 naive CD8 cells into five parts and sequenced four. Study-level findings and limits: The study found clones above 20 RNA copies held over 97% of effector molecules and under 1% in naive cells.

CDR1 and CDR2 from the germline V gene are SGHRS and YFSETQ. CDR3 length: 16 amino acids. V gave up 3 bases and J gave up 3 bases; unmatched junction bases: 7. In its sample, this clonotype was seen a few times. Its antigen is unknown. Construction of naive CD8 libraries employed about 18,000 to 1,100,000 sorted cells together with 10%, 30% or 50% RNA. Naive CD8 T cells were FACS-sorted by CD8+CD4-CCR7+CD45RA+ markers. TCRdb called the PCR reads again in MiXCR, with one record for every CDR3 protein. The sample holds about 500,000 distinct CDR3 sequences; 25% are singletons and the top ten take around 0.78%.

The sequenced material came from naive CD8+ T cells from blood, with Jurkat cell RNA spiked in. The subset was: FACS-sorted CD8+CD4-CCR7+CD45RA+ naive T cells. This TCR derives from a human donor in good health. Some libraries in this study had Jurkat cell RNA spiked in. V and J are TRBV5-1 and TRBJ1-1; 11 bases align to TRBD1. The CDR3 reads CASSSLGQGADTEAFF. The CDR3 DNA sequence: TGCGCCAGCAGCTCTCTCGGACAGGGGGCTGACACTGAAGCTTTCTTT.